These 13 T cell receptor beta chains share one sample of origin, sequenced in a study of blood T cells in healthy people across ages. PCR was performed a second time for about 6 to 11 cycles using a sample-barcoded 5' primer and a J-beta primer mix. Via MiXCR, TCRdb re-called the 5' RACE reads, giving one row per CDR3 protein. The table has around 1,800,000 distinct CDR3 sequences, about two fifths seen once; the top ten hold roughly 24%. Source material: blood. The receptors were sampled from a human donor in good health.

The V and J genes are TRBV2 and TRBJ1-2; weak D call: TRBD1 (5 bases). CDR1 is SNHLY and CDR2 is FYNNEI in the germline V gene. V lost 8 bases to trimming and J lost 3 bases, with 13 bases between them. The CDR3 sequence is 13 residues long. The CDR3 sequence is CASSGLRDYGYTF. The CDR3 nucleotides are TGTGCCAGCTCGGGACTTCGGGACTATGGCTACACCTTC.

The rearrangement uses TRBV14 and TRBJ1-4, with D hard to call. From germline, CDR1 is SGHDN and CDR2 FVKESK. The CDR3 is 14 residues long. Trimming cost V 0 bases and J 4 bases, with 6 bases left between them. CDR3 DNA sequence: TGTGCCAGCAGCCAAGATACCGGTAATGAAAAACTGTTTTTT. Protein product: CASSQDTGNEKLFF.

This clonotype appeared a few times. The chain carries TRBV7-9 and TRBJ1-1; 10 positions match TRBD1. J gave up 5 bases and V 5 bases, and 11 bases lay outside the gene matches. Germline CDR1 SEHNR, CDR2 FQNEAQ (reference sequence). The CDR3 consists of 16 residues. The DNA of the CDR3 is TGTGCCAGCAGCCCGTCAAGTCGGGACAGGGGTACTGAAGCTTTCTTT. The encoded protein is CASSPSSRDRGTEAFF.

V gene TRBV28 combines with J gene TRBJ1-2; D is unclear. The V and J ends lost 3 bases and 10 bases respectively, with 15 bases between them. The length of the CDR3 is 13 residues. Germline CDR1 reads MDHEN; CDR2 reads SYDVKM. In nucleotides, the CDR3 is TGTGCCAGCAGTTTCCGAGGAGGCACCGACTACACCTTC. It yields the protein CASSFRGGTDYTF.

This clonotype came up a few times. The rearrangement links TRBV20-1 to TRBJ2-7; D might be TRBD1 (6 bases). V was cut by 3 bases and J by 3 bases, with 15 bases left in between. Germline lookup yields CDR1 DFQATT and CDR2 SNEGSKA (reference sequence). This CDR3 spans 14 amino acids. As DNA, the CDR3 is TGCAGTGCTAGGGTGGGCAGGGGCCTCTACGAGCAGTACTTC. This encodes CSARVGRGLYEQYF.

The CDR3, as DNA: TGTGCCAGCTCAACCGGGACAGGCACAGATACGCAGTATTTT. Residues: CASSTGTGTDTQYF. The chain uses TRBV18 and TRBJ2-3, with TRBD1 matching over 7 bases. Germline lookup yields CDR1 KGHSH and CDR2 LQKENI. J was trimmed by 1 base and V by 5 bases; bases with no gene match: 3. CDR3 length: 14 amino acids.

The gene calls are TRBV7-2 and TRBJ2-7; the match to TRBD1 covers 10 bases. CDR1 is SGHTA and CDR2 is FQGNSA in the germline V gene. V dropped 5 bases and J dropped 4; count of bases not matched to a gene: 8. The CDR3 runs 15 residues. CDR3 sequence: CASSMLGQGGYEQYF. CDR3 sequence (DNA): TGTGCCAGCAGCATGCTCGGACAGGGGGGTTACGAGCAGTACTTC.

This clonotype was found a few times. The CDR3 bases are TGCGCCAGCAGCACGGGACAGACCAATCAGCCCCAGCATTTT. Translating it yields CASSTGQTNQPQHF. The chain combines TRBV5-1 with TRBJ1-5; 7 positions match TRBD1. CDR3 length: 14 residues. CDR1 SGHRS and CDR2 YFSETQ come from the germline V gene. V dropped 4 bases and J dropped 3; count of bases not matched to a gene: 4.

V is TRBV10-3 and J is TRBJ1-1; D not certain. The CDR3 has 13 residues. V was clipped by 2 bases and J by 0 bases, with 4 bases between them. CDR1 is ENHRY, CDR2 SYGVKD, per germline. In nucleotides, the CDR3 is TGTGCCATCAGTGAGATAGTGAACACTGAAGCTTTCTTT. This gives the protein CAISEIVNTEAFF.

This clonotype was seen just once. CDR3 bases: TGTGCCAGCAGCTCTCGGACCGAATTGTGGGGGACCCAGTACTTC. Residues: CASSSRTELWGTQYF. This chain joins TRBV7-2 and TRBJ2-5; no firm D call. V lost 4 bases to trimming and J lost 7 bases, with 19 bases between them. The CDR3 has 15 residues. Germline CDR1 is SGHTA and CDR2 is FQGNSA.

About this clonotype: Its ends do not fully match the called genes, so a read error is possible. The chain couples TRBV6-2 or TRBV6-3 to TRBJ2-1; TRBD1 might be the D (5 bases). This CDR3 region has 16 residues. Germline V lookup: CDR1 MNHEY, CDR2 SVGEGT. CDR3 residues: CASSYSDWGSHNEQFF. As DNA, the CDR3 is TGTGCCAGCAGTTACTCTGACTGGGGCTCCCACAATGAGCAGTTCTTC.

Only a few counts were recorded for this clonotype. V usage is TRBV18 and J usage is TRBJ1-2; 8 bases align to TRBD1. The CDR3 covers 15 residues. With V trimmed by 3 bases and J by 7 bases, 10 bases remained unmatched. Per germline, CDR1 KGHSH and CDR2 LQKENI. The CDR3, as DNA: TGTGCCAGCTCACCGGAGGGGCAGGGGGCTGGTGGCTACACCTTC. Translating it yields CASSPEGQGAGGYTF.

The gene calls are TRBV11-2 and TRBJ1-5, with D unresolved. CDR1 SGHAT and CDR2 FQNNGV come from the germline V gene. CDR3 length: 12 amino acids. The V end lost 5 bases, the J end lost 8 bases, and 10 bases lay between the germline ends. CDR3 nucleotide sequence: TGTGCCAGCAGCGATCATCGGGAGCCCCAGCATTTT. Protein sequence: CASSDHREPQHF.